These T cell receptor beta chains were read from a single sample in a study of T cell responses to AZD1222 COVID-19 vaccine. Libraries were prepared by immunoSEQ multiplex PCR; TCRdb keeps only in-frame clonotypes and omits some of them. Among 50,000 to 85,000 clones listed, about four fifths were seen once. The material sequenced was peripheral blood, taken on day 0 of MenACWY control vaccination. These receptors were taken from an adult in good health. CDR3s include the opening cysteine and the closing phenylalanine or tryptophan. A D gene is named only where the DNA matches it firmly. Clone size is stated in some rows and not others, as once, few, many or a class when expanded.

D gene	V gene	clone size	J gene	CDR3 DNA	CDR3 protein
NA	TRBV19	NA	TRBJ2-1	TGTGCCAGTAGTACGCTAAGCTCCTACAATGAGCAGTTCTTC	CASSTLSSYNEQFF
TRBD1	TRBV7-9	few	TRBJ2-7	TGTGCCAGCAGCAGGACAGGGTTTGAGCAGTACTTC	CASSRTGFEQYF
NA	TRBV6-5	NA	TRBJ1-1	TGTGCCAGCAGGTCGGACAGCATGAACACTGAAGCTTTCTTT	CASRSDSMNTEAFF
NA	TRBV14	NA	TRBJ2-7	TGTGCCAGCAGCCAGACCCCCTTCTACGAGCAGTACTTC	CASSQTPFYEQYF
TRBD1	TRBV7-9	NA	TRBJ2-7	TGTGCCAGCAGCACCACGACAGGGGTGGTCAACGAGCAGTACTTC	CASSTTTGVVNEQYF
NA	TRBV11-2	NA	TRBJ1-6	TGTGCCAGCAGCTTAGAGGGGGGAAGTCGAAATTCACCCCTCCACTTT	CASSLEGGSRNSPLHF
TRBD2	TRBV6-1	NA	TRBJ2-7	TGTGCCAGCAGTGAAGGACTAGCGACCGTATACGAGCAGTACTTC	CASSEGLATVYEQYF
NA	TRBV3-1/TRBV3-2	NA	TRBJ2-5	TGTGCCAGCAGCCAAGATGATGCAGGACGAGAGACCCAGTACTTC	CASSQDDAGRETQYF
NA	TRBV6-5	NA	TRBJ1-2	TGTGCCAGCAGGAGGGACAACCTCTATGGCTACACCTTC	CASRRDNLYGYTF
TRBD1	TRBV3-1/TRBV3-2	NA	TRBJ1-4	TGTGCCAGCAGCCAAGGGGGTAGGACAGGGCAGGAAAAACTGTTTTTT	CASSQGGRTGQEKLFF
TRBD1	TRBV19	NA	TRBJ2-3	TGTGCCAGTCGACAGGGTATCAGCACAGATACGCAGTATTTT	CASRQGISTDTQYF
TRBD1	TRBV7-3	NA	TRBJ2-1	TGTGCCAGCAGCTTAAATGTAGGACAGGGGCGGCATGAGCAGTTCTTC	CASSLNVGQGRHEQFF
TRBD1	TRBV11-2	NA	TRBJ1-4	TGTGCCAGCAGCTTAGGAGACAGGGGGGTCGGAGAAAAACTGTTTTTT	CASSLGDRGVGEKLFF
NA	TRBV5-8	once	TRBJ1-5	TGTGCCAGCAGCCCCCGGGACGGTGAGGCTCAGCCCCAGCATTTT	CASSPRDGEAQPQHF
NA	TRBV24-1	NA	TRBJ2-3	TGTGCCACCAGTGAGAACTCCGGGGAAGGCACAGATACGCAGTATTTT	CATSENSGEGTDTQYF
NA	TRBV7-2	NA	TRBJ2-1	TGTGCCAGCAGCTTAGCAGCGGGACAATACTACAATGAGCAGTTCTTC	CASSLAAGQYYNEQFF
TRBD2	TRBV2	NA	TRBJ2-2	TGTGCCAGCAGCGCCCGCAGAGCGGGGGCCGGGGAGCTGTTTTTT	CASSARRAGAGELFF
NA	TRBV19	NA	TRBJ1-1	TGTGCCAGTAGTGGCGGCAATTTGAACACTGAAGCTTTCTTT	CASSGGNLNTEAFF
NA	TRBV6-2/TRBV6-3	NA	TRBJ1-2	TGTGCCAGCAGTTACGGTTCGGGCAGCCGTGAAGGGCGCTACACCTTC	CASSYGSGSREGRYTF
NA	TRBV5-4	once	TRBJ2-2	TGTGCCAGCAGCCCTTCATTTCGGGGAAGGGTATCCGGGGAGCTGTTTTTT	CASSPSFRGRVSGELFF
TRBD1	TRBV5-1	few	TRBJ1-6	TGCGCCAGCAGCCTCCTTCCAGGGGGGAGTAGTTCACCCCTCCACTTT	CASSLLPGGSSSPLHF
NA	TRBV21-1	NA	TRBJ2-7	TGTGCCAGCAGCAAACGGTCCTACAGGGGGCAAAACCACTACGAGCAGTACTTC	CASSKRSYRGQNHYEQYF
NA	TRBV3-1/TRBV3-2	NA	TRBJ2-1	TGTGCCAGCAGCCACCGAACGGCCTACAATGAGCAGTTCTTC	CASSHRTAYNEQFF
TRBD1	TRBV7-2	NA	TRBJ1-2	TGTGCCAGCAGCTTCCACGGACAGGGAGACGGCTACACCTTC	CASSFHGQGDGYTF
NA	TRBV27	few	TRBJ2-7	TGTGCCAGCAGTTTCACGGTCGCCGCCGAGCAGTACTTC	CASSFTVAAEQYF
NA	TRBV20-1	NA	TRBJ2-7	TGCAGTGCTAGTAGTCAGGGGCTACGGGGCGAGCAGTACTTC	CSASSQGLRGEQYF
NA	TRBV11-1	NA	TRBJ2-7	TGTGCCAGCAGCCAGATGGGGTTCGGCGAGCAGTACTTC	CASSQMGFGEQYF
NA	TRBV3-1/TRBV3-2	NA	TRBJ2-3	TGTGCCAGCAGCTTGAGACCAGGTTCGCAGTATTTT	CASSLRPGSQYF
TRBD2	TRBV7-3	once	TRBJ2-1	TGTGCCAGCAGCCCGGAGCGGGAGGATATTCATGAGCAGTTCTTC	CASSPEREDIHEQFF
TRBD1	TRBV6-5	NA	TRBJ2-5	TGTGCCAGCAGTTCTGAGGGACAGGGGTGGGAGACCCAGTACTTC	CASSSEGQGWETQYF
TRBD1	TRBV9	NA	TRBJ2-7	TGTGCCAGCAGCAGGACAGGCCGAGGCGAGCAGTACTTC	CASSRTGRGEQYF
NA	TRBV6-5	NA	TRBJ2-7	TGTGCCAGCAGACCTAGACATTACTCCTACGAGCAGTACTTC	CASRPRHYSYEQYF
TRBD1	TRBV6-1	NA	TRBJ2-1	TGTGCCAGCAGTGGTGTGGGGACAGGGCAATCCAATGAGCAGTTCTTC	CASSGVGTGQSNEQFF
NA	TRBV7-9	NA	TRBJ1-1	TGTGCTTTGCAGACAGGCCCGAACACTGAAGCTTTCTTT	CALQTGPNTEAFF
NA	TRBV5-4	many	TRBJ2-5	TGTGCCAGCAGCTTGATCCCGGGAGAGACCCAGTACTTC	CASSLIPGETQYF
NA	TRBV7-9	once	TRBJ2-7	TGTGCCAGCAGCATTAGATACGAGCAGTACTTC	CASSIRYEQYF
NA	TRBV3-1/TRBV3-2	NA	TRBJ1-3	TGTGCCAGCAGCCAAGATGGGACGGACGGAAACACCATATATTTT	CASSQDGTDGNTIYF
NA	TRBV7-9	NA	TRBJ1-1	TGTGCCAGCAAGCTAACGGGGAACACTGAAGCTTTCTTT	CASKLTGNTEAFF
NA	TRBV24-1	NA	TRBJ2-1	TGTGCCACCAGTGATGGACCGCTGGACTACAATGAGCAGTTCTTC	CATSDGPLDYNEQFF
NA	TRBV3-1/TRBV3-2	NA	TRBJ1-3	TGTGCCAGCAGCCAAGGTCAGGGAAACACCATATATTTT	CASSQGQGNTIYF
NA	TRBV3-1/TRBV3-2	NA	TRBJ2-7	TGTGCCAGCAGCCAAGCCTACAGGGAATACGAGCAGTACTTC	CASSQAYREYEQYF
NA	TRBV19	many	TRBJ2-7	TGTGCCAGTAGTATAGTCAGGAACGCCGAGCAGTACTTC	CASSIVRNAEQYF
NA	TRBV6-5	NA	TRBJ1-1	TGTGCCAGCAGTTTCGGGACGAACACTGAAGCTTTCTTT	CASSFGTNTEAFF
NA	TRBV5-4	NA	TRBJ2-2	TGTGCCAGCAGCTTGGACGTCAGGCGAACTTCTGCCGGGGAGCTGTTTTTT	CASSLDVRRTSAGELFF
TRBD1	TRBV6-1	few	TRBJ1-2	TGTGCCAGCAGTGTCGGCACCCTCGGGACAGGGAACGATGGCTACACCTTC	CASSVGTLGTGNDGYTF
NA	TRBV30	NA	TRBJ2-5	TGTGCCTGGAGTGTATCTACATTGTACCAAGAGACCCAGTACTTC	CAWSVSTLYQETQYF
NA	TRBV27	NA	TRBJ1-4	TGTGCCAGCAGTCCCACGGGGGCTGCTAATGAAAAACTGTTTTTT	CASSPTGAANEKLFF
NA	TRBV6-4	NA	TRBJ1-1	TGTGCCAGCAGTGACTTCAGCCCGGGCAACACTGAAGCTTTCTTT	CASSDFSPGNTEAFF
TRBD2	TRBV7-9	NA	TRBJ2-1	TGTGCCAAACAACCCCTCCTCAGCGGGAGCTCGAATGAGCAGTTCTTC	CAKQPLLSGSSNEQFF